This T cell receptor (beta chain) was profiled in a study of blood T cells in healthy people across ages. Study outcomes and limitations: When one million T cells were used, diversity estimates were thought to be underestimates.

A J-beta primer mix and a sample-barcoded 5' primer were used in a second PCR of about 7 to 12 cycles. A tag from a template-switch adaptor with 12 random nucleotides marked each cDNA molecule. TCRdb redid the calling of the 5' RACE reads with MiXCR, one entry per CDR3 protein. The repertoire holds approximately 810,000 distinct CDR3 sequences, with more than 25% as singletons. This clonotype has just one count. The antigen remains unidentified. This CDR3 contains 14 residues. CDR1 GTSNPN and CDR2 SVGIG come from the germline V gene (reference sequence). Trimming cost V 1 base and J 5 bases; bases outside gene matches: 7.

The TCR originated in a woman of 80 years or more in good health. This chain connects TRBV30 to TRBJ2-7; 8 bases match TRBD2. Specimen: blood. The CDR3 DNA reads TGTGCCTGGAGTGCTGCAGCGGGAGTGGACGAGCAGTACTTC. Translation gives CAWSAAAGVDEQYF.